The sequence of this T cell receptor (beta chain) was determined in a study of T cell responses to AZD1222 COVID-19 vaccine. Germline V gives CDR1 LGHNA, CDR2 YNFKEQ. V lost 0 bases and J 0 bases, leaving 8 bases between the germline ends. The CDR3 totals 16 residues. Study results and limitations: It should be noted that donors were predominantly white British and more often female, and clonal diversity was possibly underestimated. At study baseline, merely more than 5 AZD1222 recipients were seropositive. In the spike-specific TCR repertoire, nearly half reportedly target unmutated variant regions.

In regard to this clone: Its matching antigen is unknown.

Only in-frame clones appear in the TCRdb table, and some are missing; sequencing was by immunoSEQ multiplex PCR. The sample lists roughly 150,000 clones, 75% to 95% seen once, with roughly 1.9% in the top ten. The chain combines TRBV4-2 with TRBJ2-2, with a tentative D call TRBD1 (6 bases). The receptor was derived from an adult in good health. This specimen was peripheral blood, taken on day 0 of AZD1222 vaccination. The CDR3 sequence is CASSQDRGSNTGELFF. CDR3 sequence (DNA): TGTGCCAGCAGCCAAGACAGGGGTTCGAACACCGGGGAGCTGTTTTTT.